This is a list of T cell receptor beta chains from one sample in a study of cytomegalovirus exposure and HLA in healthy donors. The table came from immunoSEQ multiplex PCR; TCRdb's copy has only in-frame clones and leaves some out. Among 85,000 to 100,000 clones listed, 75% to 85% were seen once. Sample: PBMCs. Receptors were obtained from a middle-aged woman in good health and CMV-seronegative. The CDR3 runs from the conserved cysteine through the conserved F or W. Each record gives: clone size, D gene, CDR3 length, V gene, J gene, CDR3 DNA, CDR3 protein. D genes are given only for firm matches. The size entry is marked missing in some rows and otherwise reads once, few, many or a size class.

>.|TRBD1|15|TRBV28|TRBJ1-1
TGTGCCAGCAGTTCCCCGGGACAGGGGACCACTGAAGCTTTCTTT
CASSSPGQGTTEAFF
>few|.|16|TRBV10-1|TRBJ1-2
TGCGCCAGCAGTGAGTCGGTGGTCCCTACGAACTATGGCTACACCTTC
CASSESVVPTNYGYTF
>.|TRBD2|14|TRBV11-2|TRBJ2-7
TGTGCCAGCAGCTTCTACGGGGGGACCTACGAGCAGTACTTC
CASSFYGGTYEQYF
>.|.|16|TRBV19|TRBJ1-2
TGTGCCAGTAGTATCCCCCCAGGCACTCGAAAGGATGGCTACACCTTC
CASSIPPGTRKDGYTF
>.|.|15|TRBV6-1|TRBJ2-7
TGTGCCGGTAAACGGGACATCTCGGGGGGTTACGAGCAGTACTTC
CAGKRDISGGYEQYF
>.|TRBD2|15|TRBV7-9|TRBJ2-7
TGTGCCAGCAGCTACACTAGCGTTGGCTCCTACGAGCAGTACTTC
CASSYTSVGSYEQYF
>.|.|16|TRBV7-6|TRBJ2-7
TGTGCCAGCAGCTTAGCTGCAGGGCGGGATAGGAGGGAGCAGTACTTC
CASSLAAGRDRREQYF
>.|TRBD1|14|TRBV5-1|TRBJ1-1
TGCGCCAGCGCGGGGACAGGTTTGAACACTGAAGCTTTCTTT
CASAGTGLNTEAFF
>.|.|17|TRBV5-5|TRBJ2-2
TGTGCCAGCAGCAGGGGGGGTAGAGGTCCGAACACCGGGGAGCTGTTTTTT
CASSRGGRGPNTGELFF
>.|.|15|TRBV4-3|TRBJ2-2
TGCGCCAGCAGCCAAGTGGGCGTACGCACCGGGGAGCTGTTTTTT
CASSQVGVRTGELFF
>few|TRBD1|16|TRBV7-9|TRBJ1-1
TGTGCCAGCAGCTTCCCCCGACAGGGCGCGAACACTGAAGCTTTCTTT
CASSFPRQGANTEAFF
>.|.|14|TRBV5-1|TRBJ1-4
TGCGCCAGCAGTTTGTCAGAACCTTTTGAAAAACTGTTTTTT
CASSLSEPFEKLFF
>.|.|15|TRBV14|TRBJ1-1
TGTGCCAGCAGCCAAAGGGTTAGCCCCTCTGAGGGAGCTTTCTTT
CASSQRVSPSEGAFF
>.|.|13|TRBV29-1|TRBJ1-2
TGCAGCGTTGCAACCACAGGGAGTGAGGGCTACACCTTC
CSVATTGSEGYTF
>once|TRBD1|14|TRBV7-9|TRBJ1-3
TGTGCCAGCAGCTTTACAGGGGGCTCGAACACCATATATTTT
CASSFTGGSNTIYF
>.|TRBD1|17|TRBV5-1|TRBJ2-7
TGCGCCAGCAGCTTGGCCCGCCTAGCGACAGGGGTTGGCGAGCAGTACTTC
CASSLARLATGVGEQYF
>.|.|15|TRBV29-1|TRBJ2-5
TGCAGCGTTGATTGGGCAGGGGAATCACAAGAGACCCAGTACTTC
CSVDWAGESQETQYF
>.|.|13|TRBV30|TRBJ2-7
TGTGCCTGGATGGAGGACGGATCCTACGAGCAGTACTTC
CAWMEDGSYEQYF
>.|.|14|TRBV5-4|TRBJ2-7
TGTGCCAGCAGCTCTGGGGCGAAACCCTACGAGCAGTACTTC
CASSSGAKPYEQYF
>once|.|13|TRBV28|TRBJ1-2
TGTGCCAGCACCCCTGGCAGGTACTATGGCTACACCTTC
CASTPGRYYGYTF